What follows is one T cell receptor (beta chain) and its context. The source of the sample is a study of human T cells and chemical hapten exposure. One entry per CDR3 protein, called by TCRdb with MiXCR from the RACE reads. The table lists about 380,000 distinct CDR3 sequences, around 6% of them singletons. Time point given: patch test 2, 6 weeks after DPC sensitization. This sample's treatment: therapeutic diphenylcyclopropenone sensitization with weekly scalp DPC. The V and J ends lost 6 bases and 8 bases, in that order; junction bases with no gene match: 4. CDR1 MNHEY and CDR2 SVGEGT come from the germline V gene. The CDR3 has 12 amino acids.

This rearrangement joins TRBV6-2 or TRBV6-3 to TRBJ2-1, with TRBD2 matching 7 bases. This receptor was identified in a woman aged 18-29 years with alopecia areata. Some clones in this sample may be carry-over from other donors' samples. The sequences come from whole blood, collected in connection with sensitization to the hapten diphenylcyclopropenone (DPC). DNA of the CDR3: TGTGCCAGCAGGAGGGGAGGGGATGAGCAGTTCTTC. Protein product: CASRRGGDEQFF.